This T cell receptor beta chain was sequenced in a study of vaccination and CD4 T cells after COVID-19. V lost 3 bases to trimming and J lost 2 bases, with 3 bases between them. This CDR3 is 12 amino acids long. Treatment reported: roughly 10-day PBMC culture with coronavirus spike peptide pools or control peptides (ViraFEST assay). Expanded clonotypes were found by TCR sequencing after peptide-pool stimulation (ViraFEST). With the Oncomine TCR Beta short-read assay, DNA from cultured CD4+ T cells was sequenced. TCRdb re-derived calls from the PCR reads in MiXCR, one entry per CDR3 protein. The profile shows roughly 4,200 distinct CDR3 sequences, about a quarter of them singletons. The study's findings and limits: In convalescent patients, 304 of 307 vaccine-specific clones were spike mono-reactive.

This clonotype was seen a handful of times. Its specificity is unknown. The chain recombines TRBV12-3 or TRBV12-4 with TRBJ2-3; D call uncertain. The sample consisted of CD4+ T cells from blood, cultured in vitro. The source is a human donor who had recovered from COVID-19. The CDR3 DNA sequence: TGTGCCAGCAGTTTGGTCACAGATACGCAGTATTTT. Its protein product is CASSLVTDTQYF.